The 17 T cell receptor beta chains listed next were all sequenced from one sample in a study of T cell responses to AZD1222 COVID-19 vaccine. The data were produced by immunoSEQ multiplex PCR, yet TCRdb's version contains in-frame clones alone and is incomplete. Of approximately 180,000 clones in the sample, over 80% were seen once. This specimen consisted of peripheral blood, obtained on day 0 of AZD1222 vaccination. These receptors were taken from an adult in good health.

V usage is TRBV5-4 and J usage is TRBJ2-4, with no clear D. CDR1 SGHNT and CDR2 YYREEE come from the germline V gene (reference sequence). Trimming pared 0 bases from V and 1 base from J, leaving 8 bases between. This CDR3 is built from 15 residues. CDR3 region: CASSLGGLAKNIQYF. The CDR3 DNA sequence: TGTGCCAGCAGCTTGGGTGGGCTGGCCAAAAACATTCAGTACTTC.

This clone has just a few counts. The chain links TRBV7-2 to TRBJ2-5, with D maybe TRBD2 (6 bases). Germline V gene sequence: CDR1 SGHTA, CDR2 FQGNSA. V gave up 5 bases and J gave up 5 bases, with 15 bases separating them. The CDR3 loop spans 14 amino acids. The DNA for the CDR3 is TGTGCCAGCAGCCCCTCACTAGCAGCGGAGACCCAGTACTTC. Its protein is CASSPSLAAETQYF.

The rearrangement joins TRBV7-2 to TRBJ2-7, with a possible D match to TRBD1 (5 bases). This CDR3 comprises 15 residues. The ends were cut back, 6 bases at V and 4 bases at J, with 19 bases in the middle. Germline values: CDR1 SGHTA, CDR2 FQGNSA. The CDR3 spells CASSSRAGMEYEQYV. CDR3 nucleotide sequence: TGTGCCAGCAGTTCTAGGGCAGGGATGGAGTACGAGCAGTACGTC.

The CDR3 loop reads CASSLRPRDGYTF. The CDR3 bases are TGTGCCAGCAGCTTACGACCCCGGGATGGCTACACCTTC. The rearrangement links TRBV7-2 to TRBJ1-2, with no clear D. Germline V gene data show CDR1 as SGHTA and CDR2 as FQGNSA. CDR3 length equals 13 residues. V lost 2 bases to trimming and J lost 6 bases, with 10 bases between them. The full variable domain, with the rest looked up from reference TRBV7-2 and TRBJ1-2, is GAGVSQSPSNKVTEKGKDVELRCDPISGHTALYWYRQSLGQGLEFLIYFQGNSAPDKSGLPSDRFSAERTGGSVSTLTIQRTQQEDSAVYLCASSLRPRDGYTFGSGTRLTVV.

This clone was seen only a few times. The chain combines TRBV6-6 with TRBJ1-3; perhaps TRBD1 as D (5 bases). V lost 7 bases to trimming and J lost 7 bases, with 11 bases between them. This CDR3 contains 12 residues. Germline lookup yields CDR1 MNHNY and CDR2 SVGAGI (reference sequence). The DNA of the CDR3 is TGTGCCAGCACCCCACGGGGGAACACCATATATTTT. Translating gives CASTPRGNTIYF.

The rearrangement links TRBV4-1 to TRBJ1-5, with TRBD1 as a possible D gene (5 bases). CDR1 is MGHRA and CDR2 is YSYEKL in the germline V gene. The CDR3 runs 14 residues. V was clipped by 6 bases and J by 2 bases, with 11 bases between them. The chain's CDR3 is CASSGASGNQPQHF. The CDR3 DNA sequence: TGCGCCAGCAGTGGGGCCTCGGGCAATCAGCCCCAGCATTTT.

The gene calls are TRBV27 and TRBJ2-7; D is ambiguous. V lost 6 bases to trimming and J lost 12 bases, with 15 bases between them. Germline assignment: CDR1 MNHEY and CDR2 SMNVEV (reference sequence). The CDR3 is made up of 11 amino acids. Here the CDR3 DNA reads TGTGCCAGCAGACCAGGACGGTTTAGGTACGTC. Translated, it gives CASRPGRFRYV.

V and J are TRBV10-1 and TRBJ1-3; D possibly corresponds to TRBD1 (5 bases). Trimming stripped 5 bases from V and 0 bases from J, with 11 bases between. In germline, CDR1 is WNHNN, CDR2 SYGVQD (reference sequence). This CDR3 is built from 15 residues. The CDR3 sequence: CASSFRDYSGNTIYF. CDR3 DNA: TGCGCCAGCAGTTTCAGGGACTACTCTGGAAACACCATATATTTT.

The chain is built from TRBV4-1 and TRBJ2-5, with 12 bases that match TRBD2. V was clipped by 3 bases and J by 5 bases; unmatched bases: 10. The CDR3 covers 17 residues. Germline loops: CDR1 MGHRA, CDR2 YSYEKL. The CDR3 region is CASSQRTSGTTGETQYF. In DNA, the CDR3 is TGCGCCAGCAGCCAGCGGACTAGCGGGACCACAGGGGAGACCCAGTACTTC.

The chain carries TRBV28 and TRBJ2-1; D remains unclear. This CDR3 region has 15 residues. The germline CDR1 and CDR2 sequences are MDHEN and SYDVKM. V shed 8 bases and J shed 7 bases, with 21 bases lying between them. In DNA, the CDR3 is TGTGCCAGCGCCACTCGGGCCGGGTCTCGAAATGAGCAGTTCTTC. Its translation: CASATRAGSRNEQFF.

CDR3 nucleotides: TGTGCCAGCAGTGACAGGGTTTCGGCAGATACGCAGTATTTT. This sequence encodes CASSDRVSADTQYF. The chain joins TRBV5-6 to TRBJ2-3; the match to TRBD1 covers 7 bases. This CDR3 comprises 14 residues. Germline V gives CDR1 SGHDT, CDR2 YYEEEE. Trimming at V came to 5 bases and at J to 4 bases, leaving 7 bases not matched to a gene.

This clone is a singleton in its sample. The chain recombines TRBV29-1 with TRBJ2-1, with D possibly being TRBD2 (6 bases). Looked up from germline, CDR1 is SQVTM and CDR2 is ANQGSEA. Trimming cost V 7 bases and J 7 bases, with 14 bases left between them. The CDR3 is made up of 12 amino acids. For the CDR3, the DNA is TGCAGCGATTCCGGAGGGCCGAATGAGCAGTTCTTC. As protein: CSDSGGPNEQFF.

The chain combines TRBV2 with TRBJ1-3, with D possibly matching TRBD1 (5 bases). The CDR3 is 17 amino acids. Germline lookup yields CDR1 SNHLY and CDR2 FYNNEI. V was clipped by 6 bases and J by 0 bases, with 18 bases between them. The CDR3 DNA reads as TGTGCCAGCAGCGCTGGGACCGCCCGTGGCTCTGGAAACACCATATATTTT. It codes for CASSAGTARGSGNTIYF. Using reference TRBV2 and TRBJ1-3 for the parts outside the CDR3, the full variable domain is EPEVTQTPSHQVTQMGQEVILRCVPISNHLYFYWYRQILGQKVEFLVSFYNNEISEKSEIFDDQFSVERPDGSNFTLKIRSTKLEDSAMYFCASSAGTARGSGNTIYFGEGSWLTVV.

The sample holds one count of this clone. The gene calls are TRBV12-5 and TRBJ2-7; 7 bases match TRBD1. Germline loops: CDR1 LGHNT, CDR2 FRNRAP. J lost 7 bases, V lost 8 bases, and 14 bases had no gene match. The CDR3 has 14 residues. The CDR3 spells CASRPTGSSGEQYF. The CDR3 coding sequence is TGTGCTAGTCGCCCGACAGGGTCATCGGGAGAGCAGTACTTC.

The CDR3 nucleotides are TGCAGTGCCCCGACTGGTTATGAAGCTTTCTTT. Amino acids: CSAPTGYEAFF. The J gene is TRBJ1-1, the V gene TRBV20-1; D not certain. CDR1 is DFQATT and CDR2 is SNEGSKA in the germline V gene (reference sequence). The V gene lost 6 bases and the J gene lost 7 bases, with 12 bases spanning the gap. CDR3 length equals 11 residues.

This clone was seen only once. CDR3 nucleotides: TGTGCCAGCAGCCCACGGGGGACCGGACAGAATGAGCAGTTCTTC. Protein product: CASSPRGTGQNEQFF. The rearrangement uses TRBV13 and TRBJ2-1, with D perhaps TRBD1 or TRBD2 (6 bases each). This CDR3 is built from 15 residues. CDR1 is PRHDT and CDR2 is FYEKMQ in the germline V gene (reference sequence). V was clipped by 5 bases and J by 7 bases, with 18 bases between them.

This CDR3 is CASSSTSGGYTDTQYF. CDR3 DNA sequence: TGTGCCAGCAGCTCGACAAGCGGGGGGTACACAGATACGCAGTATTTT. The chain links TRBV7-9 to TRBJ2-3; TRBD2 agrees at 9 bases. Trimming cost V 4 bases and J 2 bases; bases outside gene matches: 7. The CDR3 has 16 amino acids. Looked up from germline, CDR1 is SEHNR and CDR2 is FQNEAQ (reference sequence).